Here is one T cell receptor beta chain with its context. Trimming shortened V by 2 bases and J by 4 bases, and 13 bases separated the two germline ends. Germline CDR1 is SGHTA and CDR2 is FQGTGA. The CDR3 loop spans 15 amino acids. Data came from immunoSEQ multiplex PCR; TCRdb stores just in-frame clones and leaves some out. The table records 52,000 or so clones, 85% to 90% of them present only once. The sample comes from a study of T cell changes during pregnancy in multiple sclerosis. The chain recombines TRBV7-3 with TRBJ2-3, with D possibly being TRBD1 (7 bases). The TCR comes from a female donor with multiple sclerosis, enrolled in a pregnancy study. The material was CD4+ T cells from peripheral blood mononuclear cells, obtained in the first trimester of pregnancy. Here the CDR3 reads CASSLGDREADTQYF. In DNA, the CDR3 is TGTGCCAGCAGCTTAGGTGACAGGGAGGCAGATACGCAGTATTTT.